This TCR beta chain was sequenced during a study of pediatric ulcerative colitis. Generated by immunoSEQ multiplex PCR, the TCRdb table keeps only in-frame clones and is missing some. The table has 40,000 to 55,000 clones, under 80% seen once; the top ten hold over 3%. Rectal tissue came from one to two pinch biopsies taken at colonoscopy. CDR3 length: 18 amino acids. The V call is TRBV12-2, the J call TRBJ2-7; TRBD2, the table's D call, was not compared with the DNA. TRBV12-2 is listed as a pseudogene. Sequenced: gut tissue. This clonotype was sampled from a girl aged 10 to 17 with moderate ulcerative colitis. Here the CDR3 reads CASRLAAALAKSSYEQYF. CDR3 DNA: TGTGCAAGTCGCTTAGCGGCGGCACTAGCGAAAAGCTCCTACGAGCAGTACTTC.